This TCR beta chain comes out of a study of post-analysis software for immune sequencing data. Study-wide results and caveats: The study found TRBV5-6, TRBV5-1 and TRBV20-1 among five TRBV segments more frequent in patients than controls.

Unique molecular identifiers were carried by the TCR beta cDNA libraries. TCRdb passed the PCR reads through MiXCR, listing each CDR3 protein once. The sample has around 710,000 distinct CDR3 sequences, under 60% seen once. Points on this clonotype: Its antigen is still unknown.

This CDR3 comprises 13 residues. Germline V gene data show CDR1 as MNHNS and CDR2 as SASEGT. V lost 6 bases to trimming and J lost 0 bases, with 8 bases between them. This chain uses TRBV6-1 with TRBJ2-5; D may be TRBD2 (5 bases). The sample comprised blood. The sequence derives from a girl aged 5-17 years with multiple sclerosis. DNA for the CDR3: TGTGCCAGCAGCGGGAACCACCAAGAGACCCAGTACTTC. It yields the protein CASSGNHQETQYF.